This T cell receptor beta chain was sequenced for a study of OX40 agonist ivuxolimab in advanced cancers. Looking at the study overall: Allowance was made for prior anti-PD-1, anti-PD-L1 or anti-CTLA-4 therapy, and approximately 41% had some.

Clones were sequenced by immunoSEQ multiplex PCR, and TCRdb holds only the in-frame ones, with some missing. Of tens of thousands of clones listed, about 85% are singletons. The V gene's germline CDR1 is SGHVS and CDR2 FNYEAQ. The ends lost 1 base at V and 6 bases at J; junction bases unmatched: 3. This CDR3 has 14 residues. This receptor was identified in an adult with an advanced solid tumor such as melanoma, head and neck, liver or kidney cancer. The specimen was CD4+ or CD8+ T cells sorted from blood, collected in a trial of the OX40 agonist ivuxolimab. The rearrangement links TRBV7-6 to TRBJ2-1; TRBD2 agrees at 7 bases. The CDR3 nucleotides read TGTGCCAGCAGCTTAGGACGGGAGGCCAATGAGCAGTTCTTC. Translating gives CASSLGREANEQFF.